The 25 T cell receptor beta chains below come from one sample, sequenced in a study of T-cell memory formation after mild COVID-19. A single record per CDR3 protein comes from TCRdb applying MiXCR to the 5' RACE reads. Found here are about 560,000 distinct CDR3 sequences, 17% of them singletons; the top ten hold about 8.1%. Sequencing was done on a sample of PBMCs or a T cell subset sorted from them (not recorded which). The receptors derive from an adult woman who had mild COVID-19 (a few samples of this study predate the infection). Cell type and time point are not known.

The table lists this clonotype with a few counts. This sequence joins TRBV5-1 and TRBJ1-1, with 8 bases that match TRBD1. CDR1 and CDR2 from the germline V gene are SGHRS and YFSETQ. The J segment lost 1 base and the V segment lost 5 bases, leaving 7 bases of the junction unmatched. The CDR3 totals 15 residues. CDR3 bases: TGCGCCAGCAGTAGGGACAGGTTGGGGAACACTGAAGCTTTCTTT. Its translation is CASSRDRLGNTEAFF.

The chain recombines TRBV29-1 with TRBJ1-1; 11 bases fit TRBD1. CDR1 and CDR2 (germline): SQVTM, ANQGSEA. J was trimmed by 4 bases and V by 4 bases; bases with no gene match: 5. The CDR3 covers 14 residues. The CDR3 reads CSVAFGTGGTEAFF. CDR3 nucleotide sequence: TGCAGCGTTGCGTTCGGGACAGGGGGCACTGAAGCTTTCTTT.

CDR3 loop: CASSLTGAGNTGELFF. The CDR3 nucleotides read TGTGCCAGCAGCTTGACGGGAGCTGGTAACACCGGGGAGCTGTTTTTT. The chain is built from TRBV7-2 and TRBJ2-2, with D maybe TRBD2 (6 bases). The ends were cut back, 3 bases at V and 2 bases at J, with 13 bases in the middle. CDR1 and CDR2 from the germline V gene are SGHTA and FQGNSA. This CDR3 has 16 residues.

V and J are TRBV7-9 and TRBJ2-3; TRBD1 might be the D (6 bases). This CDR3 spans 16 amino acids. V gave up 6 bases and J gave up 4 bases, with 20 bases separating them. Germline CDR1 is SEHNR and CDR2 is FQNEAQ (reference sequence). CDR3 amino acids: CASSPDRLKWADTQYF. The CDR3 nucleotides are TGTGCCAGCAGTCCAGACAGGCTCAAATGGGCAGATACGCAGTATTTT.

This chain joins TRBV6-2 or TRBV6-3 and TRBJ2-6; 8 bases agree with TRBD1. The CDR3 runs 18 residues. The germline CDR1 and CDR2 sequences are MNHEY and SVGEGT. After removal of 0 bases from V and 0 bases from J, the junction contained 4 bases not matched to a gene. CDR3 DNA: TGTGCCAGCAGTTACTCCGGCAGGGGGCCCTCTGGGGCCAACGTCCTGACTTTC. It yields the protein CASSYSGRGPSGANVLTF.

This clonotype was detected many times. The chain combines TRBV4-2 with TRBJ1-5; D is undetermined. Trimming took 4 bases from V and 7 from J, leaving 11 bases between them. The CDR3 is 13 amino acids. CDR1 is LGHNA, CDR2 YNFKEQ, per germline. This CDR3 reads CASSLSPGQPQHF. The CDR3 DNA reads TGTGCCAGCAGCCTATCCCCAGGCCAGCCCCAGCATTTT.

This clonotype was recorded many times. The chain uses TRBV7-2 and TRBJ2-2; D is unresolved. The CDR3 length is 12 residues. Deletions cut 0 bases from V and 7 bases from J, with 3 bases between. Germline-derived CDR1 and CDR2 are SGHTA and FQGNSA. The CDR3 loop is CASSLAVGELFF. The CDR3 DNA is TGTGCCAGCAGCTTAGCGGTCGGGGAGCTGTTTTTT.

The table lists this clonotype with a count of one. V usage is TRBV12-3 or TRBV12-4 and J usage is TRBJ2-1; TRBD2 aligns across 9 bases. The CDR3 consists of 17 residues. Trimming cost V 6 bases and J 8 bases; bases outside gene matches: 17. CDR3 residues: CASSYDRWTSAVHEQFF. The DNA for the CDR3 is TGTGCCAGCAGCTACGACCGGTGGACTAGCGCGGTCCATGAGCAGTTCTTC.

J is TRBJ1-2 and V is TRBV29-1; 8 bases line up with TRBD1. V lost 6 bases and J lost 4; bases outside the gene matches: 13. Germline values: CDR1 SQVTM, CDR2 ANQGSEA. The CDR3 has 15 amino acids. This CDR3 reads CSVAPAGGRGYGYTF. The CDR3 DNA follows: TGCAGCGTCGCACCGGCAGGGGGCCGTGGCTATGGCTACACCTTC.

In DNA form, the CDR3 reads TGTGCCAGCAGCTTGTGGCGGGGAGAAGGGACCGGGGAGCTGTTTTTT. It specifies CASSLWRGEGTGELFF. The chain couples TRBV7-9 to TRBJ2-2, with a tentative D call TRBD2 (6 bases). The CDR3 has 16 residues. Trimming took 3 bases from V and 5 from J, leaving 16 bases between them. CDR1 and CDR2 from the germline V gene are SEHNR and FQNEAQ (reference sequence).

This clonotype has only a few counts. The chain links TRBV5-4 to TRBJ1-4; D may be TRBD1 (5 bases). The ends were cut back, 2 bases at V and 8 bases at J, with 16 bases in the middle. The CDR3 is made up of 15 amino acids. Germline assignment: CDR1 SGHNT and CDR2 YYREEE (reference sequence). The CDR3 is CASSFIGTVGEKLFF. Written as DNA, the CDR3 is TGTGCCAGCAGCTTTATAGGGACGGTAGGGGAAAAACTGTTTTTT.

V and J are TRBV6-1 and TRBJ1-2; TRBD1 matches 7 bases. The CDR3 is 15 residues long. Trimming at V came to 2 bases and at J to 4 bases, leaving 7 bases not matched to a gene. Germline loops: CDR1 MNHNS, CDR2 SASEGT. The DNA for the CDR3 is TGTGCCAGCAGTGAATACAGGGGCTACACCTATGGCTACACCTTC. It specifies CASSEYRGYTYGYTF.

CDR3 nucleotides: TGTGCCAGCAGCCCTGGACAGGCAAAGGCCTATCGGGGCTACACCTTC. This translates into CASSPGQAKAYRGYTF. The chain combines TRBV6-2 or TRBV6-3 with TRBJ1-2, with 7 bases lining up with TRBD1. The CDR3 runs to 16 residues. Germline lookup yields CDR1 MNHEY and CDR2 SVGEGT. Losses at the gene ends were 6 bases for V and 8 bases for J; bases not matched to a gene: 18.

This clonotype was seen more than once but under ten times. The rearrangement uses TRBV5-5 and TRBJ1-6, with D tentatively TRBD1 (5 bases). V lost 5 bases and J lost 5, with 14 bases in between. This CDR3 spans 15 amino acids. Germline CDR1 SGHKS, CDR2 YYEKEE (reference sequence). CDR3 region: CASRLGTANNSPLHF. The CDR3 nucleotides read TGTGCCAGCAGGCTTGGGACGGCCAATAATTCACCCCTCCACTTT.

This clonotype was observed a few times. The chain links TRBV5-1 to TRBJ2-1, with 8 bases fitting TRBD2. V lost 4 bases and J lost 7; bases outside the gene matches: 7. CDR1 is SGHRS, CDR2 YFSETQ, per germline. This CDR3 region has 14 residues. This CDR3 reads CASSGTSEGNEQFF. Written as DNA, the CDR3 is TGCGCCAGCAGCGGGACTAGTGAGGGGAATGAGCAGTTCTTC.

This chain joins TRBV7-2 and TRBJ1-4; D call uncertain. The ends were cut back, 4 bases at V and 4 bases at J, with 22 bases in the middle. CDR1 and CDR2 (germline): SGHTA, FQGNSA. The CDR3 covers 18 residues. CDR3 amino acids: CASSSLPVGRRFNEKLFF. Written as DNA, the CDR3 is TGTGCCAGCAGCTCACTCCCGGTGGGTCGGCGATTTAATGAAAAACTGTTTTTT. The variable domain in full, with the rest retrieved from reference TRBV7-2 and TRBJ1-4, is GAGVSQSPSNKVTEKGKDVELRCDPISGHTALYWYRQSLGQGLEFLIYFQGNSAPDKSGLPSDRFSAERTGGSVSTLTIQRTQQEDSAVYLCASSSLPVGRRFNEKLFFGSGTQLSVL.

This clonotype was recorded a few times. The CDR3 bases are TGTGCCAGCAGCCCGTGGGGACTAGCGGCTTACAATGAGCAGTTCTTC. The encoded protein is CASSPWGLAAYNEQFF. This rearrangement joins TRBV7-3 to TRBJ2-1; 11 positions agree with TRBD2. The CDR3 contains 16 residues. V trimming: 5 bases; J trimming: 4 bases; junction bases outside the gene matches: 7. In germline, CDR1 is SGHTA, CDR2 FQGTGA.

This clonotype was detected many times. The chain employs TRBV5-1 and TRBJ2-5, with TRBD1 matching over 9 bases. This CDR3 has 14 amino acids. Per the germline V gene, CDR1 is SGHRS and CDR2 is YFSETQ. The trim removed 4 bases at V and 5 bases at J, leaving 6 bases unmatched. The CDR3 DNA sequence: TGCGCCAGCAGCCTGAACAGGGGGCCGGAGACCCAGTACTTC. This sequence encodes CASSLNRGPETQYF.

This clonotype was counted a single time. V gene TRBV18 combines with J gene TRBJ2-4, with TRBD2 identical over 9 bases. V shed 2 bases and J 0 bases; nucleotides not matched to a gene: 5. Germline-derived CDR1 and CDR2 are KGHSH and LQKENI. This CDR3 has 17 amino acids. In nucleotides, the CDR3 is TGTGCCAGCTCACCATATAGCGGGGGCGGAGCCAAAAACATTCAGTACTTC. Protein sequence: CASSPYSGGGAKNIQYF.

The chain is built from TRBV7-3 and TRBJ1-1; 8 nucleotides align to TRBD1. The CDR3 loop spans 15 amino acids. The trim removed 5 bases at V and 4 bases at J, leaving 9 bases unmatched. Germline assignment: CDR1 SGHTA and CDR2 FQGTGA. The CDR3 spells CASSARTGSFTEAFF. In nucleotides, the CDR3 is TGTGCCAGCAGCGCCCGGACAGGGTCTTTCACTGAAGCTTTCTTT.

This clonotype was detected only a few times. This rearrangement joins TRBV6-5 to TRBJ2-7, with TRBD2 matching 7 bases. The CDR3 runs to 12 residues. The trim removed 2 bases at V and 6 bases at J, leaving 1 base unmatched. The V gene's germline CDR1 is MNHEY and CDR2 SVGAGI. The CDR3 DNA sequence: TGTGCCAGCAGTTACGCGGGGGTCGAGCAGTACTTC. Protein: CASSYAGVEQYF.

The genes are TRBV3-1 and TRBJ1-6; D is ambiguous. V was shortened by 3 bases and J by 7 bases, with 10 bases between the two germline ends. The CDR3 sequence is 14 residues long. CDR1 and CDR2 (germline): LGHDT, YNNKEL (reference sequence). The CDR3 here is CASSHLLGNSPLHF. The CDR3 bases are TGTGCCAGCAGCCATCTCCTGGGCAATTCACCCCTCCACTTT. The full variable domain, rest sourced from reference TRBV3-1 and TRBJ1-6, is DTAVSQTPKYLVTQMGNDKSIKCEQNLGHDTMYWYKQDSKKFLKIMFSYNNKELIINETVPNRFSPKSPDKAHLNLHINSLELGDSAVYFCASSHLLGNSPLHFGNGTRLTVT.

The V and J genes are TRBV29-1 and TRBJ1-1, with 7 positions matching TRBD1. The junction had 3 bases not matched to a gene; V was cut back by 6 bases and J by 5 bases. Germline CDR1 reads SQVTM; CDR2 reads ANQGSEA. The CDR3 has 11 amino acids. This CDR3 is CSVLQGTEAFF. CDR3 DNA sequence: TGCAGCGTCCTACAGGGGACTGAAGCTTTCTTT.

V is TRBV20-1 and J is TRBJ2-5; 8 nucleotides align to TRBD1. The CDR3 contains 14 residues. V was pared by 2 bases and J by 5 bases, with 7 bases of the junction left unmatched. Per the germline V gene, CDR1 is DFQATT and CDR2 is SNEGSKA (reference sequence). CDR3 region: CSARFQGAGETQYF. The CDR3 DNA reads as TGCAGTGCTAGATTTCAGGGGGCCGGGGAGACCCAGTACTTC.

This clonotype was counted only a few times. The chain combines TRBV20-1 with TRBJ1-5; TRBD1 agrees at 10 bases. This CDR3 comprises 16 residues. From germline, CDR1 is DFQATT and CDR2 SNEGSKA (reference sequence). Unmatched junction bases numbered 7, after V lost 1 base and J lost 4 bases. CDR3 amino acids: CSARARQGAFNQPQHF. For the CDR3, the DNA is TGCAGTGCTAGAGCCCGACAGGGGGCATTTAATCAGCCCCAGCATTTT.